The clone carrying this T cell receptor beta chain was seen a handful of times. The data stem from a study of blood T cell repertoires in COVID-19. Study-wide context: Sites across the United States, Italy and Spain contributed samples from acute and convalescent COVID-19. PBMCs, B-cell-depleted T cells, or T cells were the source of the cDNA or gDNA that made up the material.

The germline V gene has CDR1 KGHDR and CDR2 SFDVKD. Trimming took 3 bases from V and 14 from J; bases not matched to a gene: 8. The CDR3 has 12 amino acids. Study members were between about 18 and 95 years old and lived in about two dozen US regions. Participants' reported clinical history set cohort assignment. The data were produced by immunoSEQ multiplex PCR, yet TCRdb's version contains in-frame clones alone and is incomplete. The sample includes about 310,000 clones, roughly nine tenths of them seen just once. Sequenced material: PBMCs or T cells enriched from blood (not recorded which). The V call is TRBV24-1, the J call TRBJ1-2; 7 bases align to TRBD1. This clonotype originated in a woman in her 30s who had recovered from COVID-19. CDR3 loop: CATSDTGQEKTF. The CDR3 coding sequence is TGTGCCACCAGTGATACCGGACAGGAAAAGACCTTC.